This T cell receptor (beta chain) derives from a study of shared clonotypes between healthy human individuals. The V gene end was trimmed by 4 bases and the J gene end by 4 bases; junction bases not matched to a gene: 5. The CDR3 sequence is 14 residues long. Germline values: CDR1 SGDLS, CDR2 YYNGEE. Only in-frame clones appear in the TCRdb table, and some are missing; sequencing was by immunoSEQ multiplex PCR. The data show some 900,000 clones, with about three quarters seen just once and approximately 1.5% held by the top ten. The V call is TRBV9, the J call TRBJ2-7; TRBD1 matches at 10 bases. The receptor comes from a man aged 18 to 30 in good health. The sample was memory CD4+ T cells sorted from blood. As for subset: CD45RA-negative fraction. CDR3 DNA sequence: TGTGCCAGCAGCCCCGGGACAGGGGAATACGAGCAGTACTTC. Protein: CASSPGTGEYEQYF. Filled out from reference TRBV9 and TRBJ2-7, the complete variable domain reads DSGVTQTPKHLITATGQRVTLRCSPRSGDLSVYWYQQSLDQGLQFLIQYYNGEERAKGNILERFSAQQFPDLHSELNLSSLELGDSALYFCASSPGTGEYEQYFGPGTRLTVT.